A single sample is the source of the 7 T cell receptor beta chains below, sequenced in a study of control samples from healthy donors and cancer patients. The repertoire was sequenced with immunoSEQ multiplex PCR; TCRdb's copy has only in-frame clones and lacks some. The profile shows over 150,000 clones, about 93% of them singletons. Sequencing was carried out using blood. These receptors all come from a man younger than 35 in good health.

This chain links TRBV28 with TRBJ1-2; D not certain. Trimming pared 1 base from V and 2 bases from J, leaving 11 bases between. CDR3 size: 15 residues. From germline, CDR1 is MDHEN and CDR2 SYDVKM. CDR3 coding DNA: TGTGCCAGCAGTTTATTTCCCCCTTTAAACTATGGCTACACCTTC. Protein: CASSLFPPLNYGYTF.

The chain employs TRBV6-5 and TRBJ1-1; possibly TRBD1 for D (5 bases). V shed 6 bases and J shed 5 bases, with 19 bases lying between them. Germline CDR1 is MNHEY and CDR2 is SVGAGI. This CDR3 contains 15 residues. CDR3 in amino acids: CASRTGTGRRTEAFF. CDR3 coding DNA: TGTGCCAGCAGAACCGGGACGGGCCGAAGGACTGAAGCTTTCTTT.

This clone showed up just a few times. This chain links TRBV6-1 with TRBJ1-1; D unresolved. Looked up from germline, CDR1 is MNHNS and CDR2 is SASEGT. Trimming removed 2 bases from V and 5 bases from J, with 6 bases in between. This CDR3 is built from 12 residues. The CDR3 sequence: CASSERRTEAFF. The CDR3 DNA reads TGTGCCAGCAGTGAAAGAAGAACTGAAGCTTTCTTT.

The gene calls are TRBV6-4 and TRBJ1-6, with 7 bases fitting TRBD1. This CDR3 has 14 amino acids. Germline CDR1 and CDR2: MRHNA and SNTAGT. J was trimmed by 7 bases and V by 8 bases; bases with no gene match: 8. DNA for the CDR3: TGTGCCAGCCGCCGGGACAGTGGGAATTCACCCCTCCACTTT. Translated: CASRRDSGNSPLHF.

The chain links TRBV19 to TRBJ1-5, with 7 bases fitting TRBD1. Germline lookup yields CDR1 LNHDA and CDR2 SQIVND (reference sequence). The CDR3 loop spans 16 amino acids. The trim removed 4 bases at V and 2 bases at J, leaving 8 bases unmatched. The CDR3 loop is CASSRRQGIGNQPQHF. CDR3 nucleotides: TGTGCCAGTAGTAGACGACAGGGTATCGGCAATCAGCCCCAGCATTTT.

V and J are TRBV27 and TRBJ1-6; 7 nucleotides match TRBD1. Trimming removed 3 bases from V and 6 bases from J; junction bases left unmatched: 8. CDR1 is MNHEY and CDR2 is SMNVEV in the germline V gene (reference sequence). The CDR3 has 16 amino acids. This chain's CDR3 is CASSFYGTVSNSPLHF. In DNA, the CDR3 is TGTGCCAGCAGTTTCTACGGGACAGTAAGTAATTCACCCCTCCACTTT.

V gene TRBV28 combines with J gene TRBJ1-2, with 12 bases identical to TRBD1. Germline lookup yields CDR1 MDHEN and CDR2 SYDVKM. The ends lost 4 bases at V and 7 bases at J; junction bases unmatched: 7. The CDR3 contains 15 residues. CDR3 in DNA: TGTGCCAGCAGTTCAACCGGGACAGGGGGCCCTGGCTACACCTTC. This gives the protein CASSSTGTGGPGYTF.